This TCR beta chain was sequenced for a study of T-cell reconstitution after alpha-beta-depleted transplantation in children. Unique molecular identifiers were used in preparing the TCRbeta library. TCRdb independently ran MiXCR on the PCR reads; one entry per CDR3 protein. Of roughly 500,000 distinct CDR3 sequences in the sample, 32% were seen once. The CDR3 spans 17 residues. Unmatched junction bases numbered 12, after V lost 6 bases and J lost 4 bases. Germline CDR1 reads SQVTM; CDR2 reads ANQGSEA. The sequence was collected from a human donor who donated a stem cell graft to a child with aplastic anemia. This specimen consisted of PBMCs from the stem cell graft donor, obtained from the stem cell graft. The chain is built from TRBV29-1 and TRBJ2-6; 10 bases map to TRBD1. The CDR3 spells CSVDARDRGTGANVLTF. The CDR3, as DNA: TGCAGCGTGGATGCACGGGACAGGGGAACCGGGGCCAACGTCCTGACTTTC.